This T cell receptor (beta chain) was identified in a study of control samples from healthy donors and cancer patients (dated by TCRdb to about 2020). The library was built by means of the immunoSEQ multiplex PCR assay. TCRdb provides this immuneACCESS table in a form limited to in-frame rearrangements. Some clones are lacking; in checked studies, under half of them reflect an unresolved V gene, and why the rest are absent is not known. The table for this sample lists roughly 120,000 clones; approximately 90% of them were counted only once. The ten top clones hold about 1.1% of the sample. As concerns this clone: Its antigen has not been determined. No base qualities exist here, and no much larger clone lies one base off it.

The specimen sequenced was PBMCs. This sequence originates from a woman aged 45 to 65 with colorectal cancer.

The DNA sequence is as follows: TGTGCCAGCAGCCCCATCAGGTGGGAAGTGAGGACAGATACGCAGTATTTT. Translated, it gives CASSPIRWEVRTDTQYF. This chain is built from TRBV7-8 and TRBJ2-3; the D gene is not confidently resolved. CDR1 and CDR2 are drawn from the germline V gene: SGHVS, FQNEAQ. V is cut by 5 bases and J by 3 bases, and the space between the germline ends is 21 bases. Including cysteine and phenylalanine, the CDR3 has 17 amino acids. The read is trimmed to its CDR3 DNA, 51 bases read in frame from base 1.